Shown below are 21 T cell receptor beta chains from a single sample sequenced in a study of hypomethylating agent response in myelodysplastic syndrome. The repertoire was sequenced with immunoSEQ multiplex PCR; TCRdb's copy has only in-frame clones and lacks some. The sample consists of 6,000 or so clones, about 80% of them appearing once. The source was bone marrow, collected before or after starting hypomethylating agent treatment for myelodysplastic syndrome (not recorded which). Receptors originate from a human donor with myelodysplastic syndrome.

This clone occurred once. This CDR3 reads CASSEARGSQETQYF. The DNA for the CDR3 is TGTGCCAGCAGTGAAGCGAGGGGAAGCCAAGAGACCCAGTACTTC. The rearrangement uses TRBV6-1 and TRBJ2-5; tentatively, D is TRBD1 or TRBD2 (5 bases each). V lost 0 bases and J lost 1, with 9 bases in between. CDR3 length: 15 residues. Germline values: CDR1 MNHNS, CDR2 SASEGT.

This chain joins TRBV5-1 and TRBJ2-5, with 7 positions matching TRBD1. The J call is uncertain, as TRBJ2-7 better fits the DNA end. The CDR3 has 15 residues. CDR1 is SGHRS and CDR2 is YFSETQ in the germline V gene. CDR3 in amino acids: CASSSSRDSSYEQYF. The CDR3 DNA sequence: TGCGCCAGCAGCTCGTCCCGGGACAGCTCCTACGAGCAGTACTTC.

This rearrangement joins TRBV7-2 to TRBJ2-7; the match to TRBD2 covers 9 bases. V dropped 5 bases and J dropped 2; count of bases not matched to a gene: 7. Germline CDR1 SGHTA, CDR2 FQGNSA. The CDR3 extends over 15 amino acids. CDR3 nucleotides: TGTGCCAGCAGCCAGTTAGCGGGAGCGCCCTACGAGCAGTACTTC. This encodes CASSQLAGAPYEQYF.

The genes are TRBV9 and TRBJ1-6; D remains unclear. The germline CDR1 and CDR2 sequences are SGDLS and YYNGEE. The CDR3 covers 15 residues. Trimming removed 3 bases at V and 0 bases at J, with 7 bases between. The CDR3 loop is CASSAGISYNSPLHF. The CDR3 DNA sequence: TGTGCCAGCAGCGCCGGTATCTCCTATAATTCACCCCTCCACTTT.

This clone was seen a handful of times. The CDR3 protein is CASSPQVGFGGYTF. The DNA for the CDR3 is TGTGCCAGCAGTCCCCAGGTCGGGTTCGGTGGCTACACCTTC. This sequence joins TRBV6-5 and TRBJ1-2, with D uncertain. This CDR3 is 14 amino acids long. The V gene's germline CDR1 is MNHEY and CDR2 SVGAGI. Trimming stripped 5 bases from V and 7 bases from J, with 17 bases between.

The sample holds one count of this clone. This rearrangement joins TRBV6-5 to TRBJ1-5; no firm D call. Per germline, CDR1 MNHEY and CDR2 SVGAGI. V lost 6 bases and J lost 5, with 11 bases in between. This CDR3 is 13 amino acids long. In nucleotides, the CDR3 is TGTGCCAGCAGGGTCGGATGGGATCAGCCCCAGCATTTT. It is translated as CASRVGWDQPQHF.

The chain has TRBV6-5 and TRBJ1-1; 7 positions match TRBD1. V was pared by 5 bases and J by 4 bases, with 10 bases of the junction left unmatched. Germline-derived CDR1 and CDR2 are MNHEY and SVGAGI. The CDR3 is 15 residues long. This CDR3 reads CASSPHTGVATEAFF. In DNA form, the CDR3 reads TGTGCCAGCAGTCCCCACACAGGGGTCGCCACTGAAGCTTTCTTT.

The V and J genes are TRBV27 and TRBJ2-3, with D uncertain. Germline CDR1 and CDR2: MNHEY and SMNVEV (reference sequence). The V end was cut by 5 bases, the J end by 0 bases, with 9 bases between. This CDR3 comprises 14 residues. The CDR3 loop reads CASSPQSSTDTQYF. The CDR3 DNA reads TGTGCCAGCAGTCCACAATCTAGCACAGATACGCAGTATTTT.

This rearrangement joins TRBV5-8 to TRBJ2-1; D ambiguous. Between the trimmed V and J ends, which lost 2 bases and 0 bases, there was a span of 12 bases. The CDR3 is made up of 16 amino acids. Germline CDR1 SGHTS, CDR2 YDEGEE. The CDR3 sequence: CASSFGGPSSYNEQFF. The CDR3 DNA reads TGTGCCAGCAGCTTCGGCGGACCTAGCTCCTACAATGAGCAGTTCTTC.

This clone was detected a few times. The chain combines TRBV5-1 with TRBJ2-5, with 11 nucleotides matching TRBD1. The CDR3 covers 13 residues. The germline gives CDR1 SGHRS, CDR2 YFSETQ. The V segment lost 4 bases and the J segment 5 bases; nucleotides outside the gene matches: 1. CDR3 DNA: TGCGCCAGCAGCAGGGACAGGGGGGAGACCCAGTACTTC. Translating gives CASSRDRGETQYF.

The CDR3 DNA reads TGTGCCTGGAGTCTAAGAGGGACCGTTACTTATTCACCCCTCCACTTT. This gives the protein CAWSLRGTVTYSPLHF. This chain links TRBV30 with TRBJ1-6; D is possibly TRBD1 (5 bases). This CDR3 contains 16 residues. Deletions cut 2 bases from V and 8 bases from J, with 19 bases between. Germline values: CDR1 GTSNPN, CDR2 SVGIG (reference sequence).

The chain uses TRBV5-8 and TRBJ2-3; 7 nucleotides agree with TRBD2. V trimming: 4 bases; J trimming: 1 base; junction bases outside the gene matches: 6. The germline V gene has CDR1 SGHTS and CDR2 YDEGEE. The CDR3 length is 15 residues. CDR3 loop: CASSPGLVGTDTQYF. CDR3 nucleotides: TGTGCCAGCAGCCCAGGACTAGTGGGCACAGATACGCAGTATTTT.

The chain couples TRBV7-6 to TRBJ1-4; D uncertain. Trimming shortened V by 5 bases and J by 0 bases, and 7 bases separated the two germline ends. CDR3 length equals 14 residues. The germline gives CDR1 SGHVS, CDR2 FNYEAQ. CDR3: CASSRTATNEKLFF. The CDR3, as DNA: TGTGCCAGCAGCCGAACAGCAACTAATGAAAAACTGTTTTTT.

Concerning this clone itself: A read error may account for a junction end that differs from germline. This rearrangement joins TRBV7-2 to TRBJ2-7; 10 nucleotides agree with TRBD2. The CDR3 is 13 amino acids. Germline V CDR1 and CDR2: SGHTA, FQGNSA. The CDR3 nucleotides are TGTGCCAGCAGCTCCCCGGGACTAGCGATCCTGCACTTC. It translates to CASSSPGLAILHF.

The genes are TRBV30 and TRBJ1-2; TRBD1 aligns across 7 bases. V shed 2 bases and J 8 bases; nucleotides not matched to a gene: 8. The V gene's germline CDR1 is GTSNPN and CDR2 SVGIG (reference sequence). The CDR3 contains 13 residues. The chain's CDR3 is CAWSTGVAEGYTF. CDR3 DNA sequence: TGTGCCTGGAGTACAGGGGTGGCGGAGGGCTACACCTTC.

CDR3 sequence reads: CASSPRGTRGFYEQFF. DNA for the CDR3: TGCGCCAGCAGCCCCAGAGGGACTAGGGGTTTCTATGAGCAGTTCTTC. V and J are TRBV4-3 and TRBJ2-1, with 8 bases fitting TRBD2. CDR3 length: 16 residues. The V and J ends lost 4 bases and 8 bases, in that order; junction bases with no gene match: 13. CDR1 and CDR2 from the germline V gene are LGHNA and YSLEER.

The rearrangement joins TRBV9 to TRBJ2-1, with D possibly being TRBD1 or TRBD2 (5 bases each). The CDR3 covers 14 residues. Trimming stripped 3 bases from V and 6 bases from J, with 13 bases between. In germline, CDR1 is SGDLS, CDR2 YYNGEE. CDR3 region: CASSAHGAPNEQFF. In nucleotides, the CDR3 is TGTGCCAGCAGCGCACACGGGGCTCCCAATGAGCAGTTCTTC.

The chain employs TRBV6-1 and TRBJ1-1; weak D call: TRBD1 (6 bases). CDR1 MNHNS and CDR2 SASEGT come from the germline V gene. The CDR3 spans 18 residues. The V end was cut by 2 bases, the J end by 0 bases, with 19 bases between. CDR3 amino acids: CASSESGGTGLMNTEAFF. The CDR3 bases are TGTGCCAGCAGTGAATCGGGGGGTACAGGGTTAATGAACACTGAAGCTTTCTTT.

The rearrangement joins TRBV18 to TRBJ1-2; D might be TRBD1 (5 bases). CDR3 length: 14 residues. V dropped 3 bases and J dropped 6 bases, with 14 bases sitting between them. Per germline, CDR1 KGHSH and CDR2 LQKENI. The CDR3 reads CASSPGQPPDGYTF. The CDR3 nucleotides read TGTGCCAGCTCACCGGGGCAGCCGCCGGATGGCTACACCTTC.

This chain links TRBV7-3 with TRBJ2-1; 11 nucleotides match TRBD2. J lost 8 bases, V lost 5 bases, and 5 bases had no gene match. This CDR3 region has 14 residues. The V gene's germline CDR1 is SGHTA and CDR2 FQGTGA. The DNA for the CDR3 is TGTGCCAGCAGCATTAGCGGGGGGGCCTATGAGCAGTTCTTC. It translates to CASSISGGAYEQFF. The whole variable domain, remainder taken from reference TRBV7-3 and TRBJ2-1, is GAGVSQTPSNKVTEKGKYVELRCDPISGHTALYWYRQSLGQGPEFLIYFQGTGAADDSGLPNDRFFAVRPEGSVSTLKIQRTERGDSAVYLCASSISGGAYEQFFGPGTRLTVL.

This rearrangement joins TRBV6-5 to TRBJ1-4; D unclear. This CDR3 spans 13 amino acids. The V gene's germline CDR1 is MNHEY and CDR2 SVGAGI. Trimming took off 4 bases at V and 4 bases at J, with 7 bases between the two ends. The CDR3 DNA reads as TGTGCCAGCAGTTTCGGGTTTAATGAAAAACTGTTTTTT. This encodes CASSFGFNEKLFF.